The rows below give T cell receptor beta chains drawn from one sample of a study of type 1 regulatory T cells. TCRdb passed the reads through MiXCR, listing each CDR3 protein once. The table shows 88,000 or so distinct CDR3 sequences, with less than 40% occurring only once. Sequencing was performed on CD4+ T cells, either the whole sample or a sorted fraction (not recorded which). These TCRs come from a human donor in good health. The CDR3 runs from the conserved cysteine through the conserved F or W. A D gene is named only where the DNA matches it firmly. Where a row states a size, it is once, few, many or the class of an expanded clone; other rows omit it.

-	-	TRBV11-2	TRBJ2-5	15	TGTGCCAGCAGCTTAGATCCGGGACGGCAAGAGACCCAGTACTTC	CASSLDPGRQETQYF
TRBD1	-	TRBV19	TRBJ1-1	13	TGTGCCAGTAGCCGGACAGGGAGGACTAAAGCTTTCTTT	CASSRTGRTKAFF
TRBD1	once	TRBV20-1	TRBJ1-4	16	TGCAGTGCTTACCCGACAGGGGAGGGCACTAATGAAAAACTGTTTTTT	CSAYPTGEGTNEKLFF
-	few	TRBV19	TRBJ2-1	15	TGTGCCAGTAAATTAGGTGGTAGCTCCTACAATGAGCAGTTCTTC	CASKLGGSSYNEQFF
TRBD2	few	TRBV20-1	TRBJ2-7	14	TGCAGTGCTAGAGGACTAGCGGGACCCTACGAGCAGTACTTC	CSARGLAGPYEQYF
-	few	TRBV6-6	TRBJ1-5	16	TGTGCCAGCAGTGCTCGTACACAAGATAGCAATCAGCCCCAGCATTTT	CASSARTQDSNQPQHF
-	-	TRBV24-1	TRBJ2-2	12	TGTGCCACCAGTGTAACGGCCGGGGAGCTGTTTTTT	CATSVTAGELFF
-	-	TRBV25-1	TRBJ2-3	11	TGTGCCAGCCGGATGGCAGATACGCAGTATTTT	CASRMADTQYF
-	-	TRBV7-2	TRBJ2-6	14	TGTGCCAGCCAACTCTTCTCTGGGGCCAACGTCCTGACTTTC	CASQLFSGANVLTF
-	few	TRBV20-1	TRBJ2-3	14	TGCAGTGCTAGAGATCTAACTTCGCCGGATACGCAGTATTTT	CSARDLTSPDTQYF
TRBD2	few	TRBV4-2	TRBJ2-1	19	TGTGCCAGCAGCCAAGTGCCCGGGACTAGCGGGAGTGTGTTTGGTGAGCAGTTCTTC	CASSQVPGTSGSVFGEQFF
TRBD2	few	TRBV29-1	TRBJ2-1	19	TGCAGCGTTGAACAAGACCATTTGGCGGGAGGGAGGGCCTACAATGAGCAGTTCTTC	CSVEQDHLAGGRAYNEQFF
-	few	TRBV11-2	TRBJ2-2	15	TGTGCCAGCAGCGAAGCCGCGGGTACTACCGGGGAGCTGTTTTTT	CASSEAAGTTGELFF
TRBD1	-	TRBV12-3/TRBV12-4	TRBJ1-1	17	TGTGCCACAAGTTTCCCACTACAGGGGCCCATGAACACTGAAGCTTTCTTT	CATSFPLQGPMNTEAFF
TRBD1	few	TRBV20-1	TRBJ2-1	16	TGCAGTGCTAGAGAGGGGTCCCGACAGGGTGTAAATGAGCAGTTCTTC	CSAREGSRQGVNEQFF
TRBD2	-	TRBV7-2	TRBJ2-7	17	TGTGCCAGCAGCACCCGTCCTAGCGGTCGCCCCCTCTACGAGCAGTACTTC	CASSTRPSGRPLYEQYF
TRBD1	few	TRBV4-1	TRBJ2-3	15	TGCGCCAGCAGCCACGTGGGACAGAGGCCAGATACGCAGTATTTT	CASSHVGQRPDTQYF
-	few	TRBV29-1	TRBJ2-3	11	TGCAGCGTGAGACCGGCAGATACGCAGTATTTT	CSVRPADTQYF
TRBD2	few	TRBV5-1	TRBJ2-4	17	TGCGCCAGCAGACATGGACTAGCGGGAGGAACCAAAAACATTCAGTACTTC	CASRHGLAGGTKNIQYF
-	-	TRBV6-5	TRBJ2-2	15	TGTGCCAGCAGTTTCTTCGATAGAGGAGCCGGGGAGCTGTTTTTT	CASSFFDRGAGELFF
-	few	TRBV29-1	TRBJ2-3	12	TGCAGCGTGGGGAGGCGTAGAGATACGCAGTATTTT	CSVGRRRDTQYF
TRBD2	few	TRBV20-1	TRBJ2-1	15	TGCAGTGCTAGTGGAGGCGGGAGGGCCTACAATGAGCAGTTCTTC	CSASGGGRAYNEQFF
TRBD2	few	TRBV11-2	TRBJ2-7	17	TGTGCCAGCAGCTTAAATTTGGGACTAGCGGGTCCCTACGAGCAGTACTTC	CASSLNLGLAGPYEQYF
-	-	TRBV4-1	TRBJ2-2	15	TGCGCCAGCAGCCAAGTTGGGATTAGCGCCGGGGAGCTGTTTTTT	CASSQVGISAGELFF
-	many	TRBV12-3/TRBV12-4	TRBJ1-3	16	TGTGCCAGCAGTTTAGGAATCAGGGTTCCTGGAAACACCATATATTTT	CASSLGIRVPGNTIYF
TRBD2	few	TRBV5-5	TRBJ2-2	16	TGTGCCAGCAGCTTGCCTGGGCGGGAGAGTGTCGGGGAGCTGTTTTTT	CASSLPGRESVGELFF
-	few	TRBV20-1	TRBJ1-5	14	TGCAGTGCTGGCGACAGCCATAGCAATCAGCCCCAGCATTTT	CSAGDSHSNQPQHF
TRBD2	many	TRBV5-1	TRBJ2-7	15	TGCGCCAGCAGCTGGACTAGCGGTTCCCTGGGGGATCAGTACTTC	CASSWTSGSLGDQYF
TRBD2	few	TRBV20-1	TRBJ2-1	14	TGCAGTGCTCTCGTAGCGGGAGTGGTTAATGAGCAGTTCTTC	CSALVAGVVNEQFF
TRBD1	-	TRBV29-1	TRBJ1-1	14	TGCAGCGCCCGGACAGGCTCCGAGGGGACTGAAGCTTTCTTT	CSARTGSEGTEAFF
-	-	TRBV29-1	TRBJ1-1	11	TGCAGCGTTGTGACAGACACTGAAGCTTTCTTT	CSVVTDTEAFF
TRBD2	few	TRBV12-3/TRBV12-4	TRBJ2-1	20	TGTGCCAGCAGTCCTGAGAGAAGGACTAGCGGGAGTATGACCTACAATGAGCAGTTCTTC	CASSPERRTSGSMTYNEQFF
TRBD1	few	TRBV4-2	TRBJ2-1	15	TGTGCCAGCAGCCAAGGGGACAGGGGAGGGGATGAGCAGTTCTTC	CASSQGDRGGDEQFF
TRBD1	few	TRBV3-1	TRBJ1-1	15	TGTGCCAGCAGCCAAGGGACAGGAGTGAACACTGAAGCTTTCTTT	CASSQGTGVNTEAFF
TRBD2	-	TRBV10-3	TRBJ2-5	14	TGTGCCACCCGGACTAGCGGAGATCAAGAGACCCAGTACTTC	CATRTSGDQETQYF
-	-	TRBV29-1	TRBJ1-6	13	TGCAGCGTTCGGACCGCTTTTAATTCACCCCTCCACTTT	CSVRTAFNSPLHF
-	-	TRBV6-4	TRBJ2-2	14	TGTGCCAGCAGCCGACAGTCGTACACCGGGGAGCTGTTTTTT	CASSRQSYTGELFF
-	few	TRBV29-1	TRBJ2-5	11	TGCAGCGTTGATCTTGGGGAGACTCAGTACTTC	CSVDLGETQYF
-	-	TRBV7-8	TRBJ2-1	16	TGTGCCAGCAGCCCAAATAGCGGACCTTTATACAATGAGCAGTTCTTC	CASSPNSGPLYNEQFF
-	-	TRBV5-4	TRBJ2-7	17	TGTGCCAGCAGCTTGGGGGGTGGTGTAGGGGCTAGGGACGAGCAGTACTTC	CASSLGGGVGARDEQYF
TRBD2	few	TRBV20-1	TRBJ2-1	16	TGCAGTGCTAAAACTAGCGGGAGAAGCTCCTACAATGAGCAGTTCTTC	CSAKTSGRSSYNEQFF
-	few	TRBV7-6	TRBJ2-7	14	TGTGCCAGCAGCTTAGTCCCGGAGGGGATGGAGCAGTACTTC	CASSLVPEGMEQYF
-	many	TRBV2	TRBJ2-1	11	TGTGCCAGCACCGAACGGGTGTCTAGGCTCTTC	CASTERVSRLF
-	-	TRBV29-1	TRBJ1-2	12	TGCAGCGTTACAAGACGGAACTATGGCTACACCTTC	CSVTRRNYGYTF
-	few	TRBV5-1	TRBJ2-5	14	TGCGCCAGCAGCGAGAGCACGGAACAAGAGACCCAGTACTTC	CASSESTEQETQYF
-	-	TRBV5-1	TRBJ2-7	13	TGCGCCAGCCAGAAGGACATTACTACCGAGCAGTACTTC	CASQKDITTEQYF
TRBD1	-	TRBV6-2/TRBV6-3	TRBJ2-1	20	TGTGCCAGCAGGACAGCGTTGGCAGGGGGCTATGATCGCTCCTACAATGAGCAGTTCTTC	CASRTALAGGYDRSYNEQFF
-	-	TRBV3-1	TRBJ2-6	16	TGTGCCAGCAGCCAAGGTGGGGTTTTTGGGGCCAACGTCCTGACTTTC	CASSQGGVFGANVLTF